This TCR beta chain comes out of a study of CD8 T cells in Susac syndrome. The RNA input was roughly 0.45 to 1 ug, and it was reverse transcribed with random hexamers. It was immunoSEQ multiplex PCR that amplified TCR beta CDR3 across 54 Vbeta and 13 Jbeta. Each CDR3 protein is one row after TCRdb ran MiXCR on the immunoSEQ multiplex PCR reads. The sample lists roughly 200,000 distinct CDR3 sequences, 95% occurring once. CD8+ and CD4+ T cells from blood underwent TCR beta sequencing, which was carried out in a high-throughput format. The multiple sclerosis controls comprised treatment-naive patients whose relapsing-remitting disease was stable or active. The CD8+ and CD4+ T cells were negatively isolated, with the TEMRA cells enriched by FACS. CDR3 size: 14 residues. V was cut by 4 bases and J by 0 bases, with 13 bases left in between. Germline lookup yields CDR1 SQVTM and CDR2 ANQGSEA.

The sequence was collected from a human donor with multiple sclerosis. The J gene is TRBJ2-7, the V gene TRBV29-1, with TRBD2 as a possible D gene (5 bases). Material for sequencing was CD4+ T cells from PBMCs. CDR3 residues: CSVVAGGFSYEQYF. The CDR3 region has the DNA TGCAGCGTTGTGGCAGGAGGATTCTCCTACGAGCAGTACTTC.